Sequencing of this TCR beta chain was carried out in a study of blood T cell repertoires in COVID-19. The wider study: Whether acute or convalescent, the COVID-19 samples came from the United States, Italy and Spain. PBMCs, B-cell-depleted T cells, or T cells provided the cDNA or gDNA that made up the material.

In the original analysis: Estimates of nucleated cell counts were drawn from the amplification of reference gene primers. The assay was immunoSEQ multiplex PCR, and TCRdb's table has in-frame clones only and misses some. V and J calls and clone size are given by that table; D and trimming were obtained from the DNA. Among some 250,000 clones listed, around 87% were seen once. V dropped 3 bases and J dropped 5; count of bases not matched to a gene: 5. Germline CDR1 and CDR2: DFQATT and SNEGSKA (reference sequence). This CDR3 contains 13 residues. A single count supports this clone. Sequenced: peripheral blood. The receptor was isolated from a man aged 60 to 69 who had recovered from COVID-19. This chain joins TRBV20-1 and TRBJ1-1; 8 bases are shared with TRBD1. The CDR3 sequence is CSASNRGGTEAFF. The CDR3, as DNA: TGCAGTGCTAGTAACAGGGGGGGGACTGAAGCTTTCTTT.